One and the same sample provided the 32 T cell receptor beta chains below, sequenced in a study of blood T cell repertoires in COVID-19 (dated by TCRdb to 2020 to 2021). Libraries were prepared through the immunoSEQ multiplex PCR assay. As stored in TCRdb, this immuneACCESS dataset retains in-frame rearrangements with V and J assigned. A fraction of the clones does not appear; measured against another copy, unresolved V genes explain less than half of the discrepancy, and the remainder lacks a known reason. The sample table holds around 23,000 clones, of which about 88% were seen once. The top ten clones comprise 18% of the sample. The sample consisted of peripheral blood. These receptors all come from a human donor with acute or convalescent COVID-19. The donor label of this sample is uncertain.

The gene calls are TRBV9 and TRBJ2-2; D might be TRBD2 (6 bases). V lost 4 bases, J lost 0 bases, and 10 bases lay in between. Germline CDR1 SGDLS, CDR2 YYNGEE. This CDR3 is built from 15 residues. This CDR3 reads CASSPRGTNTGELFF. As DNA, the CDR3 is TGTGCCAGCAGCCCGCGGGGAACGAACACCGGGGAGCTGTTTTTT.

The chain carries TRBV25-1 and TRBJ1-2, with D possibly being TRBD1 (6 bases). This CDR3 spans 15 amino acids. The germline V gene has CDR1 MGHDK and CDR2 SYGVNS. V was trimmed by 3 bases and J by 4 bases, leaving 15 bases between them. The CDR3 spells CASSDPGTNSYGYTF. The CDR3 region has the DNA TGTGCCAGCAGTGACCCCGGGACAAATTCCTATGGCTACACCTTC.

This clone was observed a single time. The chain employs TRBV5-1 and TRBJ2-3, with 8 positions matching TRBD2. V was pared by 5 bases and J by 0 bases, with 5 bases of the junction left unmatched. The CDR3 has 15 amino acids. The germline V gene has CDR1 SGHRS and CDR2 YFSETQ. The CDR3 reads CASRSGGRSTDTQYF. CDR3 sequence (DNA): TGCGCCAGCAGAAGCGGGGGTCGAAGCACAGATACGCAGTATTTT.

The rearrangement links TRBV27 to TRBJ1-2; tentatively, D is TRBD1 (6 bases). The germline CDR1 and CDR2 sequences are MNHEY and SMNVEV (reference sequence). This CDR3 contains 13 residues. Trimming removed 6 bases from V and 2 bases from J, with 10 bases in between. CDR3 protein: CASRAGTNYGYTF. Here the CDR3 DNA reads TGTGCCAGCAGGGCCGGGACAAACTATGGCTACACCTTC.

J is TRBJ2-1 and V is TRBV21-1; TRBD2, the table's D call, was not compared with the DNA. TRBV21-1 is shown as a pseudogene. This CDR3 has 16 amino acids. The CDR3 bases are TGTGCCAGCAGCAAACCAGCGAGCGGGGGGAGCCATGAGCAGTTCTTC. This codes for CASSKPASGGSHEQFF.

V is TRBV10-3 and J is TRBJ1-6; 7 nucleotides line up with TRBD1. CDR1 ENHRY and CDR2 SYGVKD come from the germline V gene. The trim removed 4 bases at V and 9 bases at J, leaving 6 bases unmatched. The CDR3 totals 14 residues. The CDR3 region is CAISVEGAASPLHF. CDR3 coding DNA: TGTGCCATCAGTGTGGAGGGGGCAGCTTCACCCCTCCACTTT.

The rearrangement links TRBV5-1 to TRBJ2-5; perhaps TRBD2 as D (5 bases). Germline V gives CDR1 SGHRS, CDR2 YFSETQ. The germline V and J ends were trimmed by 0 bases and 5 bases, with 14 bases remaining between them. CDR3 size: 15 residues. The CDR3 DNA reads as TGCGCCAGCAGCTTGGGAGGGCGAGGAGAGGAGACCCAGTACTTC. Translated, it gives CASSLGGRGEETQYF.

The chain links TRBV19 to TRBJ2-1; unclear D gene. CDR1 and CDR2 from the germline V gene are LNHDA and SQIVND (reference sequence). V lost 5 bases and J 0 bases, leaving 8 bases between the germline ends. This CDR3 spans 14 amino acids. This CDR3 reads CASSGQSSYNEQFF. The CDR3 DNA is TGTGCCAGTAGTGGGCAGAGCTCCTACAATGAGCAGTTCTTC.

This clone was observed once. V usage is TRBV5-4 and J usage is TRBJ1-4; 10 bases are shared with TRBD1. V lost 4 bases and J lost 2; bases outside the gene matches: 5. The CDR3 has 16 amino acids. Germline V gene lookup returns CDR1 SGHNT and CDR2 YYREEE (reference sequence). Here the CDR3 reads CASSIWTGGTNEKLFF. Here the CDR3 DNA reads TGTGCCAGCAGCATTTGGACAGGGGGGACTAATGAAAAACTGTTTTTT.

CDR3 sequence (DNA): TGCGCCAGCAGCCAAGATTCGAGCGGGACGTACCAAGAGACCCAGTACTTC. This codes for CASSQDSSGTYQETQYF. V usage is TRBV4-1 and J usage is TRBJ2-5, with 7 bases matching TRBD2. The CDR3 spans 17 residues. The V and J ends lost 0 bases and 0 bases, in that order; junction bases with no gene match: 7. In germline, CDR1 is MGHRA, CDR2 YSYEKL.

This chain connects TRBV7-2 to TRBJ1-2, with D unresolved. The V gene lost 5 bases and the J gene lost 0 bases, with 16 bases spanning the gap. From germline, CDR1 is SGHTA and CDR2 FQGNSA. The length of the CDR3 is 16 residues. CDR3 region: CASSAYPNQANYGYTF. DNA for the CDR3: TGTGCCAGCAGCGCCTATCCAAATCAAGCTAACTATGGCTACACCTTC.

The V and J genes are TRBV11-2 and TRBJ1-6, with 7 bases lining up with TRBD1. CDR3 length: 16 amino acids. V was clipped by 5 bases and J by 9 bases; unmatched bases: 13. Germline V gene lookup returns CDR1 SGHAT and CDR2 FQNNGV. CDR3 protein: CASSRGQENSGSPLHF. The CDR3 DNA follows: TGTGCCAGCAGCCGTGGACAGGAAAATAGTGGTTCACCCCTCCACTTT.

V and J are TRBV6-1 and TRBJ2-7; no clear D gene. The V and J ends lost 0 bases and 3 bases respectively, with 9 bases between them. The length of the CDR3 is 14 residues. Germline lookup yields CDR1 MNHNS and CDR2 SASEGT. The CDR3 sequence: CASSEAGQVYEQYF. The CDR3 DNA reads as TGTGCCAGCAGTGAAGCTGGGCAAGTCTACGAGCAGTACTTC.

This clone was detected only once. The V call is TRBV7-3, the J call TRBJ1-1; no reliable D call. V lost 5 bases and J lost 5, with 15 bases in between. Germline V gene data show CDR1 as SGHTA and CDR2 as FQGTGA. CDR3 length: 14 residues. The CDR3 DNA is TGTGCCAGCAGCCCAGGAACAGAGGGAACTGAAGCTTTCTTT. Amino acid sequence: CASSPGTEGTEAFF.

This clone was counted a few times. The chain joins TRBV11-2 to TRBJ2-7; D remains ambiguous. The CDR3 sequence is 14 residues long. Germline V gene data show CDR1 as SGHAT and CDR2 as FQNNGV. V shed 0 bases and J shed 0 bases, with 6 bases lying between them. This chain's CDR3 is CASSLDGNSYEQYF. Here the CDR3 DNA reads TGTGCCAGCAGCTTAGATGGCAACTCCTACGAGCAGTACTTC.

Sample share makes this clone medium-sized. This CDR3 reads CASSTDTRRGNEQFF. The CDR3 region has the DNA TGTGCCAGTAGTACGGATACCCGGAGGGGCAATGAGCAGTTCTTC. The V call is TRBV19, the J call TRBJ2-1, with D possibly TRBD2 on 6 matching bases. Germline V CDR1 and CDR2: LNHDA, SQIVND (reference sequence). Trimming removed 4 bases from V and 6 bases from J, with 16 bases in between. The CDR3 has 15 amino acids.

This chain connects TRBV29-1 to TRBJ2-3; no reliable D call. Deletions cut 6 bases from V and 2 bases from J, with 15 bases between. The CDR3 sequence is 14 residues long. CDR1 is SQVTM, CDR2 ANQGSEA, per germline. The CDR3 DNA follows: TGCAGCGTAGTCAGAGGTGACCTCACAGATACGCAGTATTTT. Translation gives CSVVRGDLTDTQYF.

The table lists this clone with a few counts. This sequence joins TRBV12-3 or TRBV12-4 and TRBJ1-2; 9 nucleotides agree with TRBD1. The trim removed 4 bases at V and 7 bases at J, leaving 1 base unmatched. The CDR3 is made up of 12 amino acids. The CDR3 is CASSYRGRGYTF. The CDR3, as DNA: TGTGCCAGCAGTTACAGGGGGCGTGGCTACACCTTC.

The genes are TRBV11-2 and TRBJ2-3, with D possibly matching TRBD1 (5 bases). V lost 4 bases, J lost 9 bases, and 14 bases lay in between. Germline values: CDR1 SGHAT, CDR2 FQNNGV. The length of the CDR3 is 13 residues. CDR3 protein: CASSSTDRYTQYF. For the CDR3, the DNA is TGTGCCAGCAGCTCCACCGACAGATACACGCAGTATTTT.

This rearrangement joins TRBV19 to TRBJ2-7, with TRBD2 identical over 7 bases. CDR1 and CDR2 (germline): LNHDA, SQIVND (reference sequence). Trimming took 5 bases from V and 4 from J; bases not matched to a gene: 5. CDR3 size: 13 residues. For the CDR3, the DNA is TGTGCCAGTAGTTCCTCGGGGGGATACGAGCAGTACTTC. As protein: CASSSSGGYEQYF.

The chain carries TRBV5-1 and TRBJ1-3, with D hard to call. Germline assignment: CDR1 SGHRS and CDR2 YFSETQ. The CDR3 spans 16 residues. The germline V and J ends were trimmed by 4 bases and 0 bases, with 14 bases remaining between them. The CDR3 region has the DNA TGCGCCAGCAGCCAACATGGTGGGAGCTCTGGAAACACCATATATTTT. Protein sequence: CASSQHGGSSGNTIYF.

The J gene is TRBJ1-4, the V gene TRBV3-1 (or the pseudogene TRBV3-2); no clear D. Germline V lookup: CDR1 LGHDT, CDR2 YNNKEL (reference sequence). The CDR3 length is 14 residues. With 2 bases removed from V and 3 bases from J, the gap between germline ends came to 7 bases. The CDR3 bases are TGTGCCAGCAGCCAACAGGTCCCTAATGAAAAACTGTTTTTT. Protein: CASSQQVPNEKLFF.

This chain links TRBV4-3 with TRBJ2-1; TRBD2 matches 11 bases. The germline gives CDR1 LGHNA, CDR2 YSLEER. The CDR3 has 16 residues. V gave up 2 bases and J gave up 5 bases; unmatched junction bases: 5. The CDR3 DNA follows: TGCGCCAGCAGCCAACCGACTAGCGGGGCGAACAATGAGCAGTTCTTC. Translating it yields CASSQPTSGANNEQFF.

The chain combines TRBV9 with TRBJ2-1; 9 bases line up with TRBD1. Germline values: CDR1 SGDLS, CDR2 YYNGEE. Trimming removed 3 bases from V and 6 bases from J; junction bases left unmatched: 7. CDR3 length equals 15 residues. The CDR3 nucleotides read TGTGCCAGCAGCGCGGACAGGGGATTCTTCAATGAGCAGTTCTTC. It translates to CASSADRGFFNEQFF.

V and J are TRBV2 and TRBJ1-1, with a possible D match to TRBD1 (6 bases). The CDR3 sequence is 13 residues long. V was trimmed by 7 bases and J by 1 base, leaving 10 bases between them. Germline lookup yields CDR1 SNHLY and CDR2 FYNNEI. DNA for the CDR3: TGTGCCAGCAAACTGGACAGGAACACTGAAGCTTTCTTT. Protein product: CASKLDRNTEAFF. The entire variable domain, with the rest obtained from reference TRBV2 and TRBJ1-1, is as follows: EPEVTQTPSHQVTQMGQEVILRCVPISNHLYFYWYRQILGQKVEFLVSFYNNEISEKSEIFDDQFSVERPDGSNFTLKIRSTKLEDSAMYFCASKLDRNTEAFFGQGTRLTVV.

This chain connects TRBV7-2 to TRBJ2-7; possibly TRBD1 for D (5 bases). The CDR3 has 12 residues. Germline loops: CDR1 SGHTA, CDR2 FQGNSA. V dropped 5 bases and J dropped 6 bases, with 11 bases sitting between them. CDR3 coding DNA: TGTGCCAGCAGCCAACAGGCCCGCGAGCAGTACTTC. Translating it yields CASSQQAREQYF. The variable domain in full, completed from reference TRBV7-2 and TRBJ2-7, reads GAGVSQSPSNKVTEKGKDVELRCDPISGHTALYWYRQSLGQGLEFLIYFQGNSAPDKSGLPSDRFSAERTGGSVSTLTIQRTQQEDSAVYLCASSQQAREQYFGPGTRLTVT.

This clone was counted between two and nine times. The chain combines TRBV30 with TRBJ1-4; possible D gene TRBD1, 5 bases. The CDR3 is 15 amino acids. V was trimmed by 5 bases and J by 5 bases, leaving 18 bases between them. Germline-derived CDR1 and CDR2 are GTSNPN and SVGIG (reference sequence). CDR3 in DNA: TGTGCCTGGGGTATCGCGGGGGGGGAAAATGAAAAACTGTTTTTT. This gives the protein CAWGIAGGENEKLFF.

This clone was seen a handful of times. The genes are TRBV20-1 and TRBJ2-7, with TRBD1 matching 9 bases. Trimming at V came to 6 bases and at J to 3 bases, leaving 0 bases not matched to a gene. The CDR3 extends over 11 amino acids. CDR1 and CDR2 from the germline V gene are DFQATT and SNEGSKA (reference sequence). The CDR3, as DNA: TGCAGTGCGGGACAGGGCTACGAGCAGTACTTC. Translated: CSAGQGYEQYF.

This chain links TRBV29-1 with TRBJ2-7; weak D call: TRBD1 (5 bases). The CDR3 loop spans 12 amino acids. V was clipped by 7 bases and J by 0 bases, with 10 bases between them. CDR1 and CDR2 from the germline V gene are SQVTM and ANQGSEA. In DNA, the CDR3 is TGCAGCGCCTCGGACACCTCCTACGAGCAGTACTTC. Its translation: CSASDTSYEQYF.

The chain is built from TRBV25-1 and TRBJ2-2, with 7 bases that match TRBD1. V shed 4 bases and J 6 bases; nucleotides not matched to a gene: 5. CDR3 length: 14 amino acids. The germline CDR1 and CDR2 sequences are MGHDK and SYGVNS. Here the CDR3 DNA reads TGTGCCAGCAGTGCGACAGGGAGTCCCGGGGAGCTGTTTTTT. It specifies CASSATGSPGELFF.

The chain is built from TRBV2 and TRBJ2-2; 7 bases are a match to TRBD1. V shed 8 bases and J 2 bases; nucleotides not matched to a gene: 5. The germline V gene encodes CDR1 SNHLY and CDR2 FYNNEI. The CDR3 totals 14 residues. The CDR3 coding sequence is TGTGCCAGCCACGGGACAGCAAACACCGGGGAGCTGTTTTTT. It is translated as CASHGTANTGELFF. The entire variable domain, with the rest obtained from reference TRBV2 and TRBJ2-2, is as follows: EPEVTQTPSHQVTQMGQEVILRCVPISNHLYFYWYRQILGQKVEFLVSFYNNEISEKSEIFDDQFSVERPDGSNFTLKIRSTKLEDSAMYFCASHGTANTGELFFGEGSRLTVL.

The rearrangement uses TRBV5-1 and TRBJ1-4; possibly TRBD1 for D (5 bases). V was shortened by 5 bases and J by 8 bases, with 16 bases between the two germline ends. This CDR3 has 14 amino acids. Germline V gives CDR1 SGHRS, CDR2 YFSETQ. CDR3 in DNA: TGCGCCAGCAGGGTCCAGGGAGGCCAAGAAAAACTGTTTTTT. Translated, it gives CASRVQGGQEKLFF.